This T cell receptor beta chain was documented in a study of identical twins. Overall study results and limits: Modelling approaches yielded underestimates of out-of-frame TCR alpha sharing between monozygotic twins. Without tracking the same donors, conclusions rested on cross-sectional statistical analysis.

About this clonotype itself: As yet, its antigen is unknown.

Unique molecular identifiers were present on the cDNA, which also gained a universal primer site by template switching. TCRdb reprocessed the 5' RACE reads via MiXCR and lists one record per CDR3 protein. The sample contains 230,000 or so distinct CDR3 sequences, about 8.5% of which appear only once. Germline-derived CDR1 and CDR2 are SGHVS and FNYEAQ. This CDR3 is built from 15 residues. Trimming removed 1 base from V and 4 bases from J, with 11 bases in between. Among all donors, each was a healthy Caucasian. These data also formed part of another study, on yellow fever vaccine responses in identical twins.

The chain uses TRBV7-6 and TRBJ2-1; a possible D gene is TRBD1 (6 bases). The sequenced material came from CD8+ T cells sorted from blood. The receptor was isolated from a woman aged 18-30 years in good health. CDR3 region: CASSLDAGVYNEQFF. The CDR3 nucleotides read TGTGCCAGCAGCTTAGACGCAGGGGTTTACAATGAGCAGTTCTTC.